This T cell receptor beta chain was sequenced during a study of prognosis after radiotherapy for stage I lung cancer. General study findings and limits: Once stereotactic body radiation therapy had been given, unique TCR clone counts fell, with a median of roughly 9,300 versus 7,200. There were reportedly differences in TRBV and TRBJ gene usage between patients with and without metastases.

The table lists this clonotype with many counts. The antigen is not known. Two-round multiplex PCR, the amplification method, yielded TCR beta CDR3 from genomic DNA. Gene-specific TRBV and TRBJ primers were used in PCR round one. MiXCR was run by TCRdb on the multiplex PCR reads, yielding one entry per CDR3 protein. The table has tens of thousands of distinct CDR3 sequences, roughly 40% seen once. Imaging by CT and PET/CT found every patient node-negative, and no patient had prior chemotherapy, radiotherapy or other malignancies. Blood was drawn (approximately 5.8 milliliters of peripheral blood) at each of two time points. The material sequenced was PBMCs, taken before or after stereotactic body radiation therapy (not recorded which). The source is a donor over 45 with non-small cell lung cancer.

CDR3 region: CASSLDPSGGSSYEQYF. CDR3 nucleotides: TGCGCCAGCAGCTTGGATCCTAGCGGGGGAAGCTCCTACGAGCAGTACTTC. The chain uses TRBV5-1 and TRBJ2-7; 10 positions match TRBD2. Germline CDR1 and CDR2: SGHRS and YFSETQ. Trimming at V came to 0 bases and at J to 0 bases, leaving 6 bases not matched to a gene. The CDR3 has 17 amino acids.